This T cell receptor beta chain was found in a study of T cell changes during pregnancy in multiple sclerosis. From germline, CDR1 is SEHNR and CDR2 FQNEAQ (reference sequence). Trimming took off 2 bases at V and 0 bases at J, with 9 bases between the two ends. The CDR3 has 15 residues. Sequencing used immunoSEQ multiplex PCR; TCRdb keeps in-frame clones, though not all of them. The repertoire consists of around 83,000 clones, with over 80% occurring once and the leading ten covering more than 0.45%. Sequencing used CD4+ T cells from peripheral blood mononuclear cells, obtained in the second trimester of pregnancy. The V call is TRBV7-9, the J call TRBJ2-3, with D possibly being TRBD1 (5 bases). The clonotype originates from a female donor with multiple sclerosis, enrolled in a pregnancy study. The CDR3 spells CASSLQGSSTDTQYF. For the CDR3, the DNA is TGTGCCAGCAGCTTACAGGGTTCTAGCACAGATACGCAGTATTTT.